The 20 T cell receptor beta chains below come from one sample, sequenced in a study of shared clonotypes between healthy human individuals. Naivety among CD8 cells was defined by CD45RO negativity and positive CCR7 selection, thereby excluding terminally differentiated effector memory CD45RA+ cells. Sequencing used immunoSEQ multiplex PCR; TCRdb keeps in-frame clones, though not all of them. The data hold about 2,200,000 clones, with under 95% observed a single time. Sequenced material: naive CD8+ T cells from PBMCs. These receptors all stem from a man aged 18 to 35 in good health. Some clones in this sample may be carry-over from other donors' samples.

The V gene is TRBV7-2, the J gene TRBJ2-1; 11 nucleotides line up with TRBD2. V lost 7 bases and J lost 8; bases outside the gene matches: 13. Germline CDR1 SGHTA, CDR2 FQGNSA. The CDR3 sequence is 16 residues long. The DNA for the CDR3 is TGTGCCAGCAAGTGGACTAGCGGGTTCCCGAGCGATGAGCAGTTCTTC. Protein product: CASKWTSGFPSDEQFF.

This clone was seen a few times. V and J are TRBV7-3 and TRBJ1-1; no firm D call. Trimming cost V 2 bases and J 6 bases, with 4 bases left between them. The CDR3 length is 11 residues. Germline assignment: CDR1 SGHTA and CDR2 FQGTGA. The CDR3 DNA follows: TGTGCCAGCAGCTTAGCCTCTGAAGCTTTCTTT. Encoded protein: CASSLASEAFF.

The sample holds a few counts of this clone. The chain carries TRBV16 and TRBJ1-5, with unresolved D. CDR1 is KGHSY and CDR2 is FQNENV in the germline V gene. The V end lost 2 bases, the J end lost 3 bases, and 14 bases lay between the germline ends. The CDR3 spans 16 residues. CDR3 DNA sequence: TGTGCCAGCAGCCAAAACTCAGCGGAAATCAATCAGCCCCAGCATTTT. This translates into CASSQNSAEINQPQHF.

V gene TRBV4-1 combines with J gene TRBJ1-1, with D possibly matching TRBD1 (5 bases). Trimming cost V 4 bases and J 6 bases, with 12 bases left between them. CDR3 length equals 13 residues. CDR1 and CDR2 (germline): MGHRA, YSYEKL. The CDR3 region has the DNA TGCGCCAGCAGCCCATACGGAGGGGCTGAAGCTTTCTTT. Its translation is CASSPYGGAEAFF.

The V gene is TRBV7-9, the J gene TRBJ1-3; possible D gene TRBD1, 6 bases. CDR1 SEHNR and CDR2 FQNEAQ come from the germline V gene (reference sequence). This CDR3 is built from 16 residues. The V end lost 3 bases, the J end lost 4 bases, and 16 bases lay between the germline ends. The CDR3 protein is CASSLGSGALGNTIYF. The DNA of the CDR3 is TGTGCCAGCAGCTTGGGTTCGGGGGCGCTGGGAAACACCATATATTTT.

The chain uses TRBV7-9 and TRBJ2-7; no reliable D call. This CDR3 spans 13 amino acids. V was cut by 3 bases and J by 4 bases, with 10 bases left in between. Germline values: CDR1 SEHNR, CDR2 FQNEAQ (reference sequence). Here the CDR3 reads CASSFPGFYEQYF. In DNA form, the CDR3 reads TGTGCCAGCAGCTTCCCCGGTTTTTACGAGCAGTACTTC.

The genes are TRBV29-1 and TRBJ2-1; TRBD2 aligns across 9 bases. The CDR3 has 15 amino acids. The V segment lost 2 bases and the J segment 0 bases; nucleotides outside the gene matches: 2. Germline V gene lookup returns CDR1 SQVTM and CDR2 ANQGSEA. The CDR3 DNA follows: TGCAGCGTTGAATGGCGGGAGGGCTCCTACAATGAGCAGTTCTTC. This sequence encodes CSVEWREGSYNEQFF.

The chain links TRBV7-2 to TRBJ2-7; D is unresolved. V was cut by 7 bases and J by 5 bases, with 15 bases left in between. Per germline, CDR1 SGHTA and CDR2 FQGNSA. The CDR3 has 13 residues. CDR3 residues: CASTGIRWDEQYF. The DNA of the CDR3 is TGTGCCAGCACCGGTATAAGATGGGACGAGCAGTACTTC. Filled out from reference TRBV7-2 and TRBJ2-7, the complete variable domain reads GAGVSQSPSNKVTEKGKDVELRCDPISGHTALYWYRQSLGQGLEFLIYFQGNSAPDKSGLPSDRFSAERTGGSVSTLTIQRTQQEDSAVYLCASTGIRWDEQYFGPGTRLTVT.

CDR3 sequence reads: CASSAGPEYGYTF. The CDR3 DNA reads TGTGCCAGCAGTGCCGGTCCGGAGTATGGCTACACCTTC. The rearrangement uses TRBV9 and TRBJ1-2, with D unresolved. The germline V and J ends were trimmed by 5 bases and 5 bases, with 13 bases remaining between them. The V gene's germline CDR1 is SGDLS and CDR2 YYNGEE. This CDR3 is 13 amino acids long.

The chain carries TRBV4-2 and TRBJ2-1; 15 nucleotides align to TRBD2. CDR1 and CDR2 (germline): LGHNA, YNFKEQ. After removal of 0 bases from V and 3 bases from J, the junction contained 12 bases not matched to a gene. The CDR3 spans 21 residues. Here the CDR3 DNA reads TGTGCCAGCAGCCAAGACGGGACTAGCGGGAGGTCCCTGCCTCTCTACAATGAGCAGTTCTTC. Its translation is CASSQDGTSGRSLPLYNEQFF.

J is TRBJ2-1 and V is TRBV27, with D perhaps matching TRBD2 (6 bases). Germline CDR1 reads MNHEY; CDR2 reads SMNVEV (reference sequence). Trimming cost V 5 bases and J 7 bases, with 15 bases left between them. The CDR3 contains 14 residues. DNA of the CDR3: TGTGCCAGCAGTCCACGACTAGTTGTGAATGAGCAGTTCTTC. It is translated as CASSPRLVVNEQFF.

This chain joins TRBV5-1 and TRBJ1-3; D unresolved. The CDR3 is made up of 15 amino acids. Trimming shortened V by 4 bases and J by 3 bases, and 14 bases separated the two germline ends. Germline CDR1 SGHRS, CDR2 YFSETQ. The DNA of the CDR3 is TGCGCCAGCAGCCCCTCTCTCGGCGGTGGAAACACCATATATTTT. It yields the protein CASSPSLGGGNTIYF.

The chain carries TRBV7-9 and TRBJ2-1; D not resolved. The CDR3 is 14 residues long. The V end was cut by 5 bases, the J end by 7 bases, with 15 bases between. The germline V gene encodes CDR1 SEHNR and CDR2 FQNEAQ (reference sequence). CDR3 sequence: CASSPQELVNEQFF. The CDR3 DNA reads TGTGCCAGCAGCCCCCAGGAGCTAGTAAATGAGCAGTTCTTC.

V gene TRBV6-5 combines with J gene TRBJ2-5; D tentatively fits TRBD1 or TRBD2 (6 bases each). The V gene lost 0 bases and the J gene lost 5 bases, with 16 bases spanning the gap. The CDR3 sequence is 16 residues long. Germline CDR1 is MNHEY and CDR2 is SVGAGI. CDR3 loop: CASSYSGQLGGETQYF. In DNA form, the CDR3 reads TGTGCCAGCAGTTACTCTGGCCAGTTAGGGGGGGAGACCCAGTACTTC.

The genes are TRBV6-5 and TRBJ2-3; TRBD1 might be the D (5 bases). With 6 bases removed from V and 3 bases from J, the gap between germline ends came to 10 bases. The CDR3 totals 13 residues. CDR1 and CDR2 from the germline V gene are MNHEY and SVGAGI. CDR3 amino acids: CASSQGRTDTQYF. In DNA form, the CDR3 reads TGTGCCAGCAGCCAGGGCCGGACAGATACGCAGTATTTT.

Comments on this clone: Other DNA sequences of this sample code for an identical CDR3. The J gene is TRBJ1-1, the V gene TRBV28; D gene uncertain. V was cut by 6 bases and J by 0 bases, with 5 bases left in between. The V gene's germline CDR1 is MDHEN and CDR2 SYDVKM. The CDR3 spans 12 residues. The CDR3 spells CASSVMNTEAFF. Written as DNA, the CDR3 is TGTGCCAGCAGCGTTATGAACACTGAAGCTTTCTTT.

This chain joins TRBV7-2 and TRBJ1-1, with 8 bases aligning to TRBD1. CDR3 length equals 16 residues. Germline V gene lookup returns CDR1 SGHTA and CDR2 FQGNSA. V gave up 2 bases and J gave up 3 bases; unmatched junction bases: 8. The CDR3 loop is CASSLLAGGWDTEAFF. CDR3 DNA: TGTGCCAGCAGCTTATTAGCAGGGGGCTGGGACACTGAAGCTTTCTTT.

The count of this clone is one. This chain joins TRBV5-5 and TRBJ1-1; perhaps TRBD1 as D (6 bases). V gave up 0 bases and J gave up 5 bases, with 11 bases separating them. The CDR3 sequence is 14 residues long. Germline V gene lookup returns CDR1 SGHKS and CDR2 YYEKEE (reference sequence). Here the CDR3 reads CASSLGTTGTEAFF. The CDR3 DNA reads as TGTGCCAGCAGCTTGGGCACAACAGGGACTGAAGCTTTCTTT.

This chain links TRBV29-1 with TRBJ2-7; TRBD1 agrees at 9 bases. V trimming: 5 bases; J trimming: 3 bases; junction bases outside the gene matches: 14. The CDR3 spans 16 residues. The germline V gene encodes CDR1 SQVTM and CDR2 ANQGSEA. For the CDR3, the DNA is TGCAGCGTTCGGGGGGACAGGGCACGGGGTGACTACGAGCAGTACTTC. This translates into CSVRGDRARGDYEQYF.

For the CDR3, the DNA is TGTGCCAGCAGCCCCCGCACTTCTGAACATGGCTACACCTTC. Its translation: CASSPRTSEHGYTF. V usage is TRBV7-2 and J usage is TRBJ1-2; D gene uncertain. CDR3 size: 14 residues. Looked up from germline, CDR1 is SGHTA and CDR2 is FQGNSA. The ends were cut back, 5 bases at V and 6 bases at J, with 16 bases in the middle.